The clone carrying this TCR beta chain was observed a few times. The germline gives CDR1 SGHVS, CDR2 FQNEAQ. Losses at the gene ends were 5 bases for V and 4 bases for J; bases not matched to a gene: 6. CDR3 size: 14 residues. The entry originates in a study of T cells in Graves' hyperthyroidism and ophthalmopathy. The wider study: Before any treatment, at initial diagnosis, peripheral blood was collected.

Diagnoses used clinical symptoms, serum thyroxine and TRAb, thyroid ultrasound and orbital computed tomography. Ahead of any ophthalmopathy symptoms, the blood sample was obtained at the first diagnosis of hyperthyroidism. Amplification targeted TCR beta CDR3 regions from RNA transcripts. A set of HTBI primers served as the primers for a first-round RT-PCR of the TCR CDR3. TCRdb processed the multiplex PCR reads anew with MiXCR; each CDR3 protein has one entry. The sample contains roughly 360,000 distinct CDR3 sequences, 13% of which appear only once. The receptor was isolated from a man under 40 with Graves' hyperthyroidism that later progressed to Graves' ophthalmopathy. The sequenced sample was blood. The chain carries TRBV7-8 and TRBJ2-7; TRBD1 aligns across 9 bases. As DNA, the CDR3 is TGTGCCAGCAGCGGTAGGGACAGGGCTTACGAGCAGTACTTC. This codes for CASSGRDRAYEQYF.